These 11 T cell receptor beta chains were all obtained from the same sample, sequenced in a study of CD8 T cells in Susac syndrome (dated by TCRdb to the late 2010s). The method behind the library was the immunoSEQ multiplex PCR assay. RNA was extracted using the RNeasy kit, and roughly 0.45 to 1 microgram was reverse transcribed with random hexamers. Using fastp trimming at Q25 and MiXCR clonotype assembly, TCRdb reanalyzed the public sequencing data and kept in-frame beta chains. Every CDR3 protein is listed once, alongside the most common genes and DNA of its rows. This sample is represented by around 170,000 distinct CDR3 sequences; approximately 95% of them were singletons. The top ten clonotypes cover 0.15% to 0.2% of the sample. The sequenced sample was CD8+ T cells from PBMCs. These receptors were obtained from a human donor with multiple sclerosis.

V gene TRBV9 combines with J gene TRBJ2-1, with unresolved D. The CDR3 contains 10 residues. With 7 bases removed from V and 10 bases from J, the gap between germline ends came to 9 bases. Germline CDR1 SGDLS, CDR2 YYNGEE. The CDR3 DNA reads TGTGCCAGCGGGGTGGGAGAGCAGTTCTTC. Translation gives CASGVGEQFF. The entire variable domain, with the rest obtained from reference TRBV9 and TRBJ2-1, is as follows: DSGVTQTPKHLITATGQRVTLRCSPRSGDLSVYWYQQSLDQGLQFLIQYYNGEERAKGNILERFSAQQFPDLHSELNLSSLELGDSALYFCASGVGEQFFGPGTRLTVL.

The DNA of the CDR3 is TGTGCCAGCAGCCAAGATCTCAACCCCTATCCCTACAATGAGCAGTTCTTC. The encoded protein is CASSQDLNPYPYNEQFF. V usage is TRBV3-1 and J usage is TRBJ2-1; D is unclear. The CDR3 totals 17 residues. V was clipped by 0 bases and J by 2 bases, with 14 bases between them. Germline V gene lookup returns CDR1 LGHDT and CDR2 YNNKEL (reference sequence).

The rearrangement joins TRBV2 to TRBJ2-7, with D possibly being TRBD1 or TRBD2 (5 bases each). The CDR3 is 13 amino acids. The germline V gene has CDR1 SNHLY and CDR2 FYNNEI. Deletions cut 8 bases from V and 2 bases from J, with 13 bases between. The CDR3, as DNA: TGTGCCAGCCACCTGGGGGAAACCTACGAGCAGTACTTC. It codes for CASHLGETYEQYF.

The chain employs TRBV2 and TRBJ2-1, with a possible D match to TRBD2 (5 bases). Germline V gives CDR1 SNHLY, CDR2 FYNNEI. The CDR3 sequence is 14 residues long. The DNA of the CDR3 is TGTGGCTGGCCGAGGGCCATGAACTACAATGAGCAGTTCTTC. Translated: CGWPRAMNYNEQFF.

This clonotype was picked up a small number of times. This chain uses TRBV6-1 with TRBJ2-3, with unresolved D. The CDR3 loop spans 15 amino acids. Looked up from germline, CDR1 is MNHNS and CDR2 is SASEGT. Trimming pared 2 bases from V and 4 bases from J, leaving 13 bases between. Here the CDR3 reads CASSEYFEFPDTQYF. CDR3 coding DNA: TGTGCCAGCAGTGAATACTTCGAATTCCCAGATACGCAGTATTTT.

The chain recombines TRBV12-3 or TRBV12-4 with TRBJ2-5; no clear D gene. The CDR3 has 13 amino acids. Between the trimmed V and J ends, which lost 5 bases and 5 bases, there was a span of 12 bases. This chain's CDR3 is CASSRRTPETQYF. As DNA, the CDR3 is TGTGCCAGCAGTCGACGGACCCCTGAGACCCAGTACTTC.

This sequence joins TRBV27 and TRBJ1-5; no definite D call. The germline V gene encodes CDR1 MNHEY and CDR2 SMNVEV (reference sequence). The CDR3 loop spans 15 amino acids. V lost 5 bases to trimming and J lost 0 bases, with 11 bases between them. The chain's CDR3 is CASSPLGNSNQPQHF. In DNA, the CDR3 is TGTGCCAGCAGTCCCCTGGGCAATAGCAATCAGCCCCAGCATTTT.

The chain carries TRBV29-1 and TRBJ1-1; D call uncertain. The V end lost 7 bases, the J end lost 0 bases, and 9 bases lay between the germline ends. Germline V CDR1 and CDR2: SQVTM, ANQGSEA. CDR3 length: 12 residues. The CDR3 sequence is CSASRMNTEAFF. The DNA of the CDR3 is TGCAGCGCTTCAAGGATGAACACTGAAGCTTTCTTT.

The V gene is TRBV20-1, the J gene TRBJ1-1; D possibly corresponds to TRBD1 (6 bases). This CDR3 region has 14 residues. V was pared by 3 bases and J by 1 base, with 12 bases between. The V gene's germline CDR1 is DFQATT and CDR2 SNEGSKA (reference sequence). This CDR3 is CSASWGRGNTEAFF. The CDR3 DNA reads as TGCAGTGCTAGCTGGGGCAGGGGGAACACTGAAGCTTTCTTT.

The chain couples TRBV28 to TRBJ1-5; 7 bases match TRBD1. There are 17 residues in the CDR3. The V gene end was trimmed by 0 bases and the J gene end by 1 base; junction bases not matched to a gene: 6. Germline V CDR1 and CDR2: MDHEN, SYDVKM. CDR3 amino acids: CASSLWAGGLSNQPQHF. The CDR3 region has the DNA TGTGCCAGCAGTTTATGGGCAGGGGGGTTGAGCAATCAGCCCCAGCATTTT.

The chain links TRBV7-8 to TRBJ2-3; 9 bases agree with TRBD2. V gave up 5 bases and J gave up 9 bases; unmatched junction bases: 9. From germline, CDR1 is SGHVS and CDR2 FQNEAQ. The CDR3 has 14 amino acids. The CDR3 loop is CASSRWREGVTQYF. The CDR3 DNA reads TGTGCCAGCAGCCGCTGGCGGGAGGGGGTAACGCAGTATTTT.